A selection of T cell receptor beta chains follows, all from one sample in a study of blood T cell repertoires in COVID-19. The repertoire was sequenced with immunoSEQ multiplex PCR; TCRdb's copy has only in-frame clones and lacks some. The repertoire consists of over 40,000 clones, with around nine tenths occurring once and the leading ten covering less than 10%. Sequenced: peripheral blood. These receptors came from an elderly woman with acute or convalescent COVID-19. The CDR3 runs from the conserved cysteine through the conserved F or W. Fields, in order: CDR3 length, clone size, V gene, D gene, J gene, CDR3 DNA, CDR3 protein. D genes are given only for firm matches. A row's size may be missing; if present it is once, few, many or a size class.

len: 14
abundance: few
v_gene: TRBV7-9
d_gene: -
j_gene: TRBJ1-5
CDR3nt: TGTGCCAGCAGCCCCGGGGGGGGAGGACAGCCCCAGCATTTT
CDR3aa: CASSPGGGGQPQHF

len: 13
abundance: -
v_gene: TRBV18
d_gene: -
j_gene: TRBJ2-1
CDR3nt: TGTGCCAGCTCAGAGAGCGGTACAGATGAGCAGTTCTTC
CDR3aa: CASSESGTDEQFF

len: 16
abundance: -
v_gene: TRBV6-6
d_gene: TRBD2
j_gene: TRBJ2-5
CDR3nt: TGTGCCAGCAGTTACTCTAGCGGGAGAGGGCAAGAGACCCAGTACTTC
CDR3aa: CASSYSSGRGQETQYF

len: 12
abundance: -
v_gene: TRBV9
d_gene: -
j_gene: TRBJ2-2
CDR3nt: TGTGCCAGCAACTACCCCACCGGGGAGCTGTTTTTT
CDR3aa: CASNYPTGELFF

len: 17
abundance: few
v_gene: TRBV14
d_gene: -
j_gene: TRBJ1-1
CDR3nt: TGTGCCAGCGGGCGGTTCGCGGGCATACCCGCGAACACTGAAGCTTTCTTT
CDR3aa: CASGRFAGIPANTEAFF

len: 15
abundance: -
v_gene: TRBV6-5
d_gene: TRBD1
j_gene: TRBJ1-1
CDR3nt: TGTGCCAGCAGTTCCGGGACAGGGACGGCCGCTGAAGCTTTCTTT
CDR3aa: CASSSGTGTAAEAFF

len: 14
abundance: -
v_gene: TRBV30
d_gene: TRBD2
j_gene: TRBJ2-2
CDR3nt: TGTGCCTGGAGGGTAGCGGGGAACACCGGGGAGCTGTTTTTT
CDR3aa: CAWRVAGNTGELFF

len: 12
abundance: -
v_gene: TRBV27
d_gene: -
j_gene: TRBJ1-3
CDR3nt: TGTGCCAGCAGGGGAGATGGAAACACCATATATTTT
CDR3aa: CASRGDGNTIYF

len: 16
abundance: -
v_gene: TRBV3-1/TRBV3-2
d_gene: TRBD2
j_gene: TRBJ2-5
CDR3nt: TGTGCCAGCAGCCTCTCTAGCGGGATCGGCAAGGAGACCCAGTACTTC
CDR3aa: CASSLSSGIGKETQYF

len: 14
abundance: once
v_gene: TRBV5-1
d_gene: -
j_gene: TRBJ2-4
CDR3nt: TGCGCCAGCAGCTTGAGTGGGAGTGGGAACATTCAGTACTTC
CDR3aa: CASSLSGSGNIQYF

len: 12
abundance: -
v_gene: TRBV19
d_gene: -
j_gene: TRBJ1-1
CDR3nt: TGTGCCAGTTGGTCGGTGAACACTGAAGCTTTCTTT
CDR3aa: CASWSVNTEAFF

len: 18
abundance: once
v_gene: TRBV7-9
d_gene: TRBD2
j_gene: TRBJ2-7
CDR3nt: TGTGCCAGCAGCCTTAGCGGCGGGGGGCCTAGCGGGAGTTACGAGCAGTACTTC
CDR3aa: CASSLSGGGPSGSYEQYF

len: 12
abundance: -
v_gene: TRBV11-3
d_gene: -
j_gene: TRBJ2-7
CDR3nt: TGTGCCAGCAGCTTAGTAGTCTACGAGCAGTACTTC
CDR3aa: CASSLVVYEQYF

len: 14
abundance: -
v_gene: TRBV21-1
d_gene: -
j_gene: TRBJ1-6
CDR3nt: TGTGCCAGCAGCAACACAGGGCAGGATTCACCCCTCCACTTT
CDR3aa: CASSNTGQDSPLHF

len: 15
abundance: -
v_gene: TRBV19
d_gene: TRBD1
j_gene: TRBJ1-2
CDR3nt: TGTGCCAGTACCCCTGGCTCGGGACAGGGGCGAGGCTACACCTTC
CDR3aa: CASTPGSGQGRGYTF

len: 15
abundance: -
v_gene: TRBV6-5
d_gene: TRBD2
j_gene: TRBJ2-1
CDR3nt: TGTGCCAGCAGCTTTAGCGGGAGGACCTACAATGAGCAGTTCTTC
CDR3aa: CASSFSGRTYNEQFF

len: 16
abundance: -
v_gene: TRBV5-1
d_gene: -
j_gene: TRBJ2-6
CDR3nt: TGCGCCAGCAGCCTAGGACAGTCCTCTGGGGCCAACGTCCTGACTTTC
CDR3aa: CASSLGQSSGANVLTF

len: 13
abundance: -
v_gene: TRBV5-4
d_gene: -
j_gene: TRBJ2-7
CDR3nt: TGTGCCAGCAGCTTTGGACACCTATACGAGCAGTACTTC
CDR3aa: CASSFGHLYEQYF

len: 15
abundance: -
v_gene: TRBV7-9
d_gene: TRBD1
j_gene: TRBJ1-2
CDR3nt: TGTGCCAGCAGCCGCACCGGGACAGGGGGGTATGGCTACACCTTC
CDR3aa: CASSRTGTGGYGYTF

len: 17
abundance: -
v_gene: TRBV3-1/TRBV3-2
d_gene: TRBD1
j_gene: TRBJ2-1
CDR3nt: TGTGCCAGCAGCCAAAGAGGGGGGACAGGGGGCTCCGATGAGCAGTTCTTC
CDR3aa: CASSQRGGTGGSDEQFF

len: 13
abundance: -
v_gene: TRBV10-3
d_gene: TRBD1
j_gene: TRBJ1-6
CDR3nt: TGTGCCATCGCCGGGACAGGGACATCACCCCTCCACTTT
CDR3aa: CAIAGTGTSPLHF

len: 19
abundance: -
v_gene: TRBV11-3
d_gene: -
j_gene: TRBJ2-7
CDR3nt: TGTGCCAGCAGCCGTTCCCCCCCGTCAGTTACGAGGAGCTCCTACGAGCAGTACTTC
CDR3aa: CASSRSPPSVTRSSYEQYF

len: 15
abundance: -
v_gene: TRBV7-9
d_gene: TRBD1
j_gene: TRBJ1-2
CDR3nt: TGTGCCAGCAGCGACACAGGGGGCTTGGGGTATGGCTACACCTTC
CDR3aa: CASSDTGGLGYGYTF

len: 16
abundance: -
v_gene: TRBV5-1
d_gene: TRBD1
j_gene: TRBJ1-4
CDR3nt: TGCGCCAGCAGCTCTGGACAGGGGGCTTCTAATGAAAAACTGTTTTTT
CDR3aa: CASSSGQGASNEKLFF

len: 15
abundance: -
v_gene: TRBV5-1
d_gene: -
j_gene: TRBJ2-7
CDR3nt: TGCGCCAGCAGTTTGGGACCTGAACGGACATATGAGCAGTACTTC
CDR3aa: CASSLGPERTYEQYF

len: 13
abundance: -
v_gene: TRBV6-5
d_gene: TRBD1
j_gene: TRBJ1-1
CDR3nt: TGTGCCAGCAGTCCGCGACAGGGGCGAGGAGCTTTCTTT
CDR3aa: CASSPRQGRGAFF

len: 17
abundance: -
v_gene: TRBV19
d_gene: TRBD2
j_gene: TRBJ2-4
CDR3nt: TGTGCCAGTAGTTTAACTAGCGGGAGGCCCCTCCAAAACATTCAGTACTTC
CDR3aa: CASSLTSGRPLQNIQYF

len: 17
abundance: -
v_gene: TRBV9
d_gene: -
j_gene: TRBJ2-1
CDR3nt: TGTGCCAGCAGCGTAGTCGATTGGGCGGGAACAGTTAATGAGCAGTTCTTC
CDR3aa: CASSVVDWAGTVNEQFF